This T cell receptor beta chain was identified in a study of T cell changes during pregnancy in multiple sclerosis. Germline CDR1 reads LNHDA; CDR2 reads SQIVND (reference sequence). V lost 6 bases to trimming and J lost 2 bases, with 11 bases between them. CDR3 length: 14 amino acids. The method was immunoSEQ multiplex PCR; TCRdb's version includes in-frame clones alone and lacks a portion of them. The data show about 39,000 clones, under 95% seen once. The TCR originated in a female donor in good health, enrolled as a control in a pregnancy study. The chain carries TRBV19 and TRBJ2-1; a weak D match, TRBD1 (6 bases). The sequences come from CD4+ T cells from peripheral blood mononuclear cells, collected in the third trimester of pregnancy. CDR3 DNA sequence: TGTGCCAGTAGGGACCAGGGGACCTACAATGAGCAGTTCTTC. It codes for CASRDQGTYNEQFF.